The 23 T cell receptor beta chains given below trace back to one sample, sequenced in a study of blood T cell repertoires in COVID-19. Clones were sequenced by immunoSEQ multiplex PCR, and TCRdb holds only the in-frame ones, with some missing. This sample has about 230,000 clones; around 80% occur once, and the top ten carry 1.8%. The sample taken for sequencing was PBMCs or T cells enriched from blood (not recorded which). The receptors come from a man between 60 and 75 years old who had recovered from COVID-19.

V gene TRBV18 combines with J gene TRBJ2-3, with D tentatively TRBD1 (6 bases). V lost 3 bases and J 0 bases, leaving 7 bases between the germline ends. The CDR3 has 14 residues. The germline V gene encodes CDR1 KGHSH and CDR2 LQKENI. The CDR3 bases are TGTGCCAGCTCACCGGGGGCTAGCACAGATACGCAGTATTTT. Its translation is CASSPGASTDTQYF.

The chain is built from TRBV5-1 and TRBJ1-4, with 7 bases identical to TRBD1. The CDR3 sequence is 16 residues long. Germline V gives CDR1 SGHRS, CDR2 YFSETQ. Unmatched junction bases numbered 6, after V lost 0 bases and J lost 4 bases. In DNA, the CDR3 is TGCGCCAGCAGCTTGGCAGGGGGAGGTAGTAATGAAAAACTGTTTTTT. Amino acids: CASSLAGGGSNEKLFF.

The J gene is TRBJ1-1, the V gene TRBV7-2; TRBD1 aligns across 9 bases. Germline V gene lookup returns CDR1 SGHTA and CDR2 FQGNSA. There are 13 residues in the CDR3. V lost 10 bases to trimming and J lost 1 base; unmatched junction nucleotides: 4. CDR3 protein: CATRTGENTEAFF. The CDR3, as DNA: TGTGCCACCCGGACAGGGGAGAACACTGAAGCTTTCTTT.

This rearrangement joins TRBV11-3 to TRBJ1-2; 7 nucleotides agree with TRBD1. The CDR3 runs 13 residues. The germline V gene has CDR1 SGHNT and CDR2 YENEEA. V lost 3 bases to trimming and J lost 4 bases; unmatched junction nucleotides: 2. The CDR3 DNA reads as TGTGCCAGCAGCTTCGGGACAGTCTATGGCTACACCTTC. Translation: CASSFGTVYGYTF.

The rearrangement uses TRBV2 and TRBJ2-5, with TRBD1 matching over 8 bases. Germline CDR1 is SNHLY and CDR2 is FYNNEI. This CDR3 comprises 13 residues. The J segment lost 2 bases and the V segment lost 6 bases, leaving 2 bases of the junction unmatched. For the CDR3, the DNA is TGTGCCAGCAGGACAGGGGCGCAAGAGACCCAGTACTTC. Its translation: CASRTGAQETQYF.

The genes are TRBV7-9 and TRBJ2-2, with a possible D match to TRBD2 (7 bases). CDR3 size: 15 residues. In germline, CDR1 is SEHNR, CDR2 FQNEAQ (reference sequence). With 5 bases removed from V and 3 bases from J, the gap between germline ends came to 13 bases. CDR3 DNA: TGTGCCAGCAGCGGAGGGGGGGCGCACACCGGGGAGCTGTTTTTT. Amino acids: CASSGGGAHTGELFF.

This clone has a handful of counts. The gene calls are TRBV9 and TRBJ1-2; D possibly corresponds to TRBD1 (6 bases). The CDR3 has 15 amino acids. The V gene's germline CDR1 is SGDLS and CDR2 YYNGEE. V lost 3 bases to trimming and J lost 8 bases, with 20 bases between them. CDR3 nucleotide sequence: TGTGCCAGCAGCGCACGCCGGGACACCCGGGGAGGCTACACCTTC. Residues: CASSARRDTRGGYTF.

The chain has TRBV4-1 and TRBJ2-4, with D perhaps matching TRBD2 (6 bases). CDR1 is MGHRA, CDR2 YSYEKL, per germline. Trimming took off 1 base at V and 7 bases at J, with 8 bases between the two ends. This CDR3 has 13 amino acids. CDR3 sequence: CASSQGDLNIQYF. The CDR3 nucleotides read TGCGCCAGCAGCCAAGGGGACTTGAACATTCAGTACTTC.

This clone has just a few counts. This chain joins TRBV5-6 and TRBJ2-2; D is possibly TRBD1 (5 bases). Germline-derived CDR1 and CDR2 are SGHDT and YYEEEE. This CDR3 spans 14 amino acids. Trimming left V 0 bases short and J 10 bases short, with 13 bases between. The DNA for the CDR3 is TGTGCCAGCAGCTTGGCACAGGACGATAAGGAGCTGTTTTTT. Its protein product is CASSLAQDDKELFF. Full variable domain (outside the CDR3, taken from reference TRBV5-6 and TRBJ2-2): DAGVTQSPTHLIKTRGQQVTLRCSPKSGHDTVSWYQQALGQGPQFIFQYYEEEERQRGNFPDRFSGHQFPNYSSELNVNALLLGDSALYLCASSLAQDDKELFFGEGSRLTVL.

The J gene is TRBJ1-6, the V gene TRBV6-5; 7 bases are shared with TRBD1. The germline V gene has CDR1 MNHEY and CDR2 SVGAGI. The V and J ends lost 6 bases and 8 bases, in that order; junction bases with no gene match: 7. The CDR3 totals 14 residues. CDR3 DNA: TGTGCCAGCAGCCTCCGGGACAGACATTCACCCCTCCACTTT. Amino acid sequence: CASSLRDRHSPLHF.

V gene TRBV10-3 combines with J gene TRBJ1-6; the D gene is possibly TRBD1 (5 bases). V was cut by 0 bases and J by 7 bases, with 10 bases left in between. Germline V CDR1 and CDR2: ENHRY, SYGVKD. The CDR3 runs 15 residues. CDR3 region: CAISESGQKNSPLHF. CDR3 nucleotides: TGTGCCATCAGTGAGTCAGGACAAAAAAATTCACCCCTCCACTTT.

V and J are TRBV5-1 and TRBJ1-2; D is unclear. This CDR3 is built from 14 residues. Trimming took off 4 bases at V and 3 bases at J, with 13 bases between the two ends. Germline-derived CDR1 and CDR2 are SGHRS and YFSETQ. The CDR3 protein is CASSLATSYYGYTF. The DNA for the CDR3 is TGCGCCAGCAGCCTGGCAACATCCTACTATGGCTACACCTTC.

DNA for the CDR3: TGTGCCAGCAGCCAGGAGGCCTATGGCTACACCTTC. Amino acids: CASSQEAYGYTF. The chain employs TRBV14 and TRBJ1-2; D remains unclear. Germline V gene lookup returns CDR1 SGHDN and CDR2 FVKESK. Trimming left V 3 bases short and J 4 bases short, with 6 bases between. The CDR3 has 12 residues.

The chain couples TRBV7-2 to TRBJ2-7; 8 bases are shared with TRBD1. Looked up from germline, CDR1 is SGHTA and CDR2 is FQGNSA. The CDR3 length is 15 residues. Trimming cost V 3 bases and J 6 bases; bases outside gene matches: 10. The DNA of the CDR3 is TGTGCCAGCAGCTTTACAGGGGGTGGACTCTCCGAGCAGTACTTC. It translates to CASSFTGGGLSEQYF.

The V and J genes are TRBV4-2 and TRBJ1-5, with D possibly being TRBD1 (5 bases). The CDR3 extends over 18 amino acids. Trimming took 1 base from V and 6 from J, leaving 22 bases between them. Germline CDR1 reads LGHNA; CDR2 reads YNFKEQ. The CDR3 region is CASSQVYSGQGFIQPQHF. The CDR3 DNA reads TGTGCCAGCAGCCAAGTCTATTCAGGGCAGGGTTTTATTCAGCCCCAGCATTTT.

This chain uses TRBV6-6 with TRBJ1-5; 10 bases are a match to TRBD1. The CDR3 is 17 residues long. V was pared by 5 bases and J by 0 bases, with 7 bases of the junction left unmatched. Germline V gene data show CDR1 as MNHNY and CDR2 as SVGAGI (reference sequence). CDR3 nucleotides: TGTGCCAGCAGTCCCCGGACAGGGGGATATAGCAATCAGCCCCAGCATTTT. Amino acids: CASSPRTGGYSNQPQHF.

The V gene is TRBV6-5, the J gene TRBJ1-2; TRBD1 matches at 8 bases. The CDR3 is 15 residues long. Per the germline V gene, CDR1 is MNHEY and CDR2 is SVGAGI. The V and J ends lost 7 bases and 8 bases, in that order; junction bases with no gene match: 15. DNA for the CDR3: TGTGCCAGCACTTCGACCGAGGACAGGGTATTCGGCTACACCTTC. This gives the protein CASTSTEDRVFGYTF.

CDR3 residues: CASSPTRGQGSYGYTF. The CDR3 DNA reads as TGTGCCAGTAGCCCAACTCGGGGACAGGGGAGCTATGGCTACACCTTC. V gene TRBV19 combines with J gene TRBJ1-2, with TRBD1 matching 10 bases. The length of the CDR3 is 16 residues. Germline CDR1 and CDR2: LNHDA and SQIVND (reference sequence). V gave up 6 bases and J gave up 4 bases; unmatched junction bases: 11.

This chain connects TRBV7-6 to TRBJ2-1, with 7 bases aligning to TRBD1. Unmatched junction bases numbered 3, after V lost 0 bases and J lost 4 bases. CDR1 and CDR2 from the germline V gene are SGHVS and FNYEAQ. The CDR3 is 15 residues long. The CDR3 sequence is CASSLAGTVYNEQFF. The CDR3, as DNA: TGTGCCAGCAGCTTAGCCGGGACAGTGTACAATGAGCAGTTCTTC.

The rearrangement links TRBV7-2 to TRBJ2-3; a weak D match, TRBD2 (6 bases). Germline V lookup: CDR1 SGHTA, CDR2 FQGNSA. This CDR3 has 14 amino acids. Trimming cost V 3 bases and J 6 bases, with 13 bases left between them. The CDR3 sequence: CASSLGGGIDTQYF. CDR3 DNA sequence: TGTGCCAGCAGCTTGGGAGGCGGCATTGATACGCAGTATTTT.

This sequence joins TRBV9 and TRBJ2-1; TRBD1 matches at 9 bases. CDR1 is SGDLS, CDR2 YYNGEE, per germline. This CDR3 contains 16 residues. V trimming: 5 bases; J trimming: 0 bases; junction bases outside the gene matches: 6. The CDR3: CASREGQGNSYNEQFF. The DNA of the CDR3 is TGTGCCAGCAGAGAAGGACAGGGGAACTCCTACAATGAGCAGTTCTTC.

This sequence joins TRBV13 and TRBJ2-3; 7 nucleotides line up with TRBD2. The CDR3 runs to 15 residues. CDR1 is PRHDT and CDR2 is FYEKMQ in the germline V gene (reference sequence). The V segment lost 4 bases and the J segment 0 bases; nucleotides outside the gene matches: 4. The CDR3 here is CASSSRGTSTDTQYF. The CDR3 DNA follows: TGTGCCAGCAGCTCGCGGGGGACTAGCACAGATACGCAGTATTTT.

The V call is TRBV3-1 (or the pseudogene TRBV3-2), the J call TRBJ1-2; weak D call: TRBD1 (6 bases). There are 16 residues in the CDR3. V lost 1 base and J 2 bases, leaving 14 bases between the germline ends. Per germline, CDR1 LGHDT and CDR2 YNNKEL (reference sequence). CDR3 nucleotides: TGTGCCAGCAGCCAAGGTCCCGGGACAAACAACTATGGCTACACCTTC. The encoded protein is CASSQGPGTNNYGYTF.